One sample yielded the 29 T cell receptor beta chains listed below, sequenced in a study of siplizumab effects on memory and regulatory T cells. Some clones are missing from TCRdb's copy, which holds only in-frame ones; the method was immunoSEQ multiplex PCR. Of about 69,000 clones listed, approximately 88% were seen once; the top ten hold 1.5% to 2%. Sequenced material: Tregs sorted from blood. The receptors derive from a human donor in good health.

The genes are TRBV5-1 and TRBJ2-7; a possible D gene is TRBD2 (6 bases). The CDR3 totals 15 residues. V shed 4 bases and J shed 2 bases, with 16 bases lying between them. Germline CDR1 reads SGHRS; CDR2 reads YFSETQ. DNA for the CDR3: TGCGCCAGCAGCCCCTCGGGAGTCCACACCTACGAGCAGTACTTC. Translation gives CASSPSGVHTYEQYF.

The chain is built from TRBV10-3 and TRBJ1-1; D remains ambiguous. The CDR3 has 14 residues. The V end was cut by 6 bases, the J end by 1 base, with 12 bases between. The germline CDR1 and CDR2 sequences are ENHRY and SYGVKD. The CDR3 DNA sequence: TGTGCCATCAGCGCAGATGGGCCGAACACTGAAGCTTTCTTT. Protein: CAISADGPNTEAFF.

The V and J genes are TRBV7-2 and TRBJ1-3; D unclear. The germline V and J ends were trimmed by 4 bases and 3 bases, with 7 bases remaining between them. CDR3 length: 13 residues. Looked up from germline, CDR1 is SGHTA and CDR2 is FQGNSA. This CDR3 reads CASSSQSGNTIYF. CDR3 in DNA: TGTGCCAGCAGCTCACAGAGTGGAAACACCATATATTTT.

The chain uses TRBV19 and TRBJ2-7; a weak D match, TRBD2 (6 bases). This CDR3 comprises 15 residues. V gave up 1 base and J gave up 3 bases, with 13 bases separating them. The germline CDR1 and CDR2 sequences are LNHDA and SQIVND (reference sequence). The CDR3 loop is CASSIAGTPVYEQYF. The CDR3 coding sequence is TGTGCCAGTAGTATAGCTGGGACTCCCGTCTACGAGCAGTACTTC.

This chain connects TRBV27 to TRBJ2-2; D possibly matches TRBD1 or TRBD2 (5 bases each). With 4 bases removed from V and 3 bases from J, the gap between germline ends came to 18 bases. The CDR3 spans 17 residues. From germline, CDR1 is MNHEY and CDR2 SMNVEV (reference sequence). The CDR3 protein is CASSSSLGVADTGELFF. CDR3 DNA: TGTGCCAGCAGTTCCTCCCTGGGGGTCGCGGACACCGGGGAGCTGTTTTTT.

This clone appeared a few times. The chain carries TRBV6-1 and TRBJ1-5; no clear D gene. V lost 6 bases and J 8 bases, leaving 11 bases between the germline ends. The CDR3 has 12 amino acids. The germline CDR1 and CDR2 sequences are MNHNS and SASEGT. In DNA form, the CDR3 reads TGTGCCAGCAGGAAGGTGGGAGAGCCCCAGCATTTT. This encodes CASRKVGEPQHF.

The genes are TRBV11-3 and TRBJ2-7, with D uncertain. The length of the CDR3 is 12 residues. Per the germline V gene, CDR1 is SGHNT and CDR2 is YENEEA. V gave up 7 bases and J gave up 0 bases, with 7 bases separating them. CDR3 DNA sequence: TGTGCCAGCACTCCTAACTCCTACGAGCAGTACTTC. This translates into CASTPNSYEQYF.

The gene calls are TRBV25-1 and TRBJ2-7; tentatively, D is TRBD1 or TRBD2 (5 bases each). CDR3 length equals 12 residues. CDR1 and CDR2 from the germline V gene are MGHDK and SYGVNS. Between the trimmed V and J ends, which lost 6 bases and 2 bases, there was a span of 8 bases. As DNA, the CDR3 is TGTGCCAGCAGAGGGACGGCCTACGAGCAGTACTTC. Its protein is CASRGTAYEQYF.

CDR3: CASSLGGANVLTF. The CDR3 nucleotides are TGTGCCAGCAGCTTAGGCGGGGCCAACGTCCTGACTTTC. The gene calls are TRBV7-9 and TRBJ2-6; no firm D call. CDR3 size: 13 residues. Germline V gene sequence: CDR1 SEHNR, CDR2 FQNEAQ (reference sequence). The V and J ends lost 1 base and 4 bases respectively, with 2 bases between them.

The rearrangement links TRBV10-2 to TRBJ1-3; D remains ambiguous. The CDR3 runs 16 residues. The germline CDR1 and CDR2 sequences are WSHSY and SAAADI. The V and J ends lost 7 bases and 0 bases respectively, with 16 bases between them. Here the CDR3 reads CASTRDVGSSGNTIYF. CDR3 in DNA: TGCGCCAGCACCCGCGATGTGGGATCCTCTGGAAACACCATATATTTT.

The rearrangement uses TRBV19 and TRBJ2-6, with 9 positions matching TRBD1. Germline-derived CDR1 and CDR2 are LNHDA and SQIVND (reference sequence). The CDR3 consists of 15 residues. V shed 4 bases, J shed 2 bases, and the junction held 0 bases outside the gene matches. Here the CDR3 DNA reads TGTGCCAGTAGTAGACAGGGGGCTGGGGCCAACGTCCTGACTTTC. This encodes CASSRQGAGANVLTF.

The chain joins TRBV30 to TRBJ1-5; the D is unclear. Trimming took 0 bases from V and 4 from J, leaving 4 bases between them. The CDR3 has 12 amino acids. CDR1 and CDR2 from the germline V gene are GTSNPN and SVGIG (reference sequence). The DNA of the CDR3 is TGTGCCTGGAGTGTAACGAATCAGCCCCAGCATTTT. It specifies CAWSVTNQPQHF.

This clone was seen only a few times. The J gene is TRBJ2-1, the V gene TRBV6-5, with 13 bases identical to TRBD2. The CDR3 is made up of 15 amino acids. In germline, CDR1 is MNHEY, CDR2 SVGAGI. V was clipped by 4 bases and J by 6 bases; unmatched bases: 3. CDR3 DNA sequence: TGTGCCAGCAGTTCCGGACTAGCGGGAGTCAATGAGCAGTTCTTC. Amino acids: CASSSGLAGVNEQFF.

This clone was recorded a few times. The rearrangement links TRBV7-2 to TRBJ1-2, with 7 bases fitting TRBD1. Losses at the gene ends were 4 bases for V and 5 bases for J; bases not matched to a gene: 7. The CDR3 is made up of 14 amino acids. Germline V gives CDR1 SGHTA, CDR2 FQGNSA. CDR3 bases: TGTGCCAGCAGCTCGCAGGGGGTGTTGTATGGCTACACCTTC. It encodes CASSSQGVLYGYTF.

The CDR3 sequence: CASSYPTNQPQHF. As DNA, the CDR3 is TGTGCCAGCAGTTACCCGACCAATCAGCCCCAGCATTTT. The chain links TRBV6-5 to TRBJ1-5, with D unclear. This CDR3 comprises 13 residues. CDR1 and CDR2 from the germline V gene are MNHEY and SVGAGI. V lost 2 bases to trimming and J lost 3 bases, with 5 bases between them.

The chain uses TRBV6-1 and TRBJ2-7, with D perhaps TRBD2 (5 bases). There are 13 residues in the CDR3. Trimming stripped 8 bases from V and 2 bases from J, with 13 bases between. Germline CDR1 reads MNHNS; CDR2 reads SASEGT. CDR3: CASRISATYEQYF. For the CDR3, the DNA is TGTGCCAGCCGGATTAGCGCCACCTACGAGCAGTACTTC.

This clone was observed once. The chain is built from TRBV19 and TRBJ1-5; 10 nucleotides line up with TRBD1. With 10 bases clipped from V and 0 bases from J, the junction kept 6 bases outside the gene matches. Germline V gene data show CDR1 as LNHDA and CDR2 as SQIVND (reference sequence). This CDR3 has 15 residues. The CDR3 loop is CATGQGTNSNQPQHF. Here the CDR3 DNA reads TGTGCCACGGGACAGGGGACAAATAGCAATCAGCCCCAGCATTTT.

The chain has TRBV2 and TRBJ2-3, with TRBD1 matching over 9 bases. Germline CDR1 and CDR2: SNHLY and FYNNEI. Germline trimming cut 6 bases from V and 6 bases from J; bases unmatched to any gene: 7. The CDR3 totals 14 residues. The CDR3, as DNA: TGTGCCAGCAGAAACAGGGGGCGGCCCGATACGCAGTATTTT. Its protein is CASRNRGRPDTQYF.

This clone occurred once. This chain uses TRBV19 with TRBJ1-1, with D maybe TRBD1 (6 bases). The CDR3 covers 15 residues. The germline V and J ends were trimmed by 6 bases and 2 bases, with 16 bases remaining between them. The V gene's germline CDR1 is LNHDA and CDR2 SQIVND (reference sequence). CDR3 bases: TGTGCCAGTAGGATCCGGCGGACAGATAACACTGAAGCTTTCTTT. It specifies CASRIRRTDNTEAFF. Filled out from reference TRBV19 and TRBJ1-1, the complete variable domain reads DGGITQSPKYLFRKEGQNVTLSCEQNLNHDAMYWYRQDPGQGLRLIYYSQIVNDFQKGDIAEGYSVSREKKESFPLTVTSAQKNPTAFYLCASRIRRTDNTEAFFGQGTRLTVV.

As DNA, the CDR3 is TGTGCCAGCAGCAAAGTCGTTGGGACAGGGGGACTCTGTAGCAATCAGCCCCAGCATTTT. Its protein product is CASSKVVGTGGLCSNQPQHF. This chain uses TRBV21-1 with TRBJ1-5; the D call in the table, TRBD1, was not verified against the DNA. TRBV21-1 is reported as a pseudogene. The CDR3 has 20 amino acids.

The chain employs TRBV18 and TRBJ2-4; possibly TRBD1 for D (6 bases). The CDR3 is 19 residues long. V was clipped by 2 bases and J by 3 bases, with 23 bases between them. Germline CDR1 KGHSH, CDR2 LQKENI. DNA for the CDR3: TGTGCCAGCTCACCAGGGTTCTATACAGGGTTGGAGGTCAAAAACATTCAGTACTTC. Protein sequence: CASSPGFYTGLEVKNIQYF.

J is TRBJ2-7 and V is TRBV18; 14 bases map to TRBD2. The length of the CDR3 is 19 residues. V lost 1 base, J lost 1 base, and 9 bases stayed unmatched. CDR1 and CDR2 from the germline V gene are KGHSH and LQKENI. CDR3 in DNA: TGTGCCAGCTCACCACTTCCGGGGACTAGCGGGAGTAGTTCCTACGAGCAGTACTTC. This gives the protein CASSPLPGTSGSSSYEQYF.

CDR3 sequence: CASSFSLSNQPQHF. CDR3 coding DNA: TGTGCCAGCAGCTTTTCCTTGAGCAATCAGCCCCAGCATTTT. This chain uses TRBV5-5 with TRBJ1-5; no firm D call. The CDR3 is 14 amino acids. Germline CDR1 is SGHKS and CDR2 is YYEKEE (reference sequence). Trimming cost V 2 bases and J 1 base, with 7 bases left between them.

The chain joins TRBV30 to TRBJ1-3; D is unclear. This CDR3 comprises 12 residues. In germline, CDR1 is GTSNPN, CDR2 SVGIG (reference sequence). Deletions cut 5 bases from V and 1 base from J, with 6 bases between. DNA of the CDR3: TGTGCCTGGGGGTATTCTGGAAACACCATATATTTT. The encoded protein is CAWGYSGNTIYF.

This clone was detected only once. The V and J genes are TRBV12-5 and TRBJ2-7; TRBD2 aligns across 9 bases. This CDR3 region has 17 residues. Losses at the gene ends were 7 bases for V and 2 bases for J; bases not matched to a gene: 15. CDR1 LGHNT and CDR2 FRNRAP come from the germline V gene. This CDR3 is CASVNAGGGGRAYEQYF. In DNA, the CDR3 is TGTGCTAGTGTCAACGCGGGGGGCGGCGGGAGGGCCTACGAGCAGTACTTC. The variable domain in full, with the rest retrieved from reference TRBV12-5 and TRBJ2-7, is DARVTQTPRHKVTEMGQEVTMRCQPILGHNTVFWYRQTMMQGLELLAYFRNRAPLDDSGMPKDRFSAEMPDATLATLKIQPSEPRDSAVYFCASVNAGGGGRAYEQYFGPGTRLTVT.

The rearrangement joins TRBV20-1 to TRBJ2-7, with 9 bases matching TRBD1. Germline CDR1 DFQATT, CDR2 SNEGSKA (reference sequence). V trimming: 6 bases; J trimming: 7 bases; junction bases outside the gene matches: 4. CDR3 length: 11 amino acids. The CDR3 bases are TGCAGTGCGACAGGGGGTCGTGAGCAGTACTTC. As protein: CSATGGREQYF.

This chain connects TRBV28 to TRBJ1-3; 7 bases map to TRBD1. The CDR3 is 17 residues long. V shed 2 bases and J 0 bases; nucleotides not matched to a gene: 7. Germline lookup yields CDR1 MDHEN and CDR2 SYDVKM. CDR3 sequence reads: CASSLLGTVYSGNTIYF. Written as DNA, the CDR3 is TGTGCCAGCAGTTTACTAGGGACAGTTTACTCTGGAAACACCATATATTTT.

The chain combines TRBV18 with TRBJ2-5; 7 nucleotides match TRBD1. This CDR3 contains 13 residues. The V gene end was trimmed by 4 bases and the J gene end by 4 bases; junction bases not matched to a gene: 3. CDR1 is KGHSH and CDR2 is LQKENI in the germline V gene. CDR3 nucleotide sequence: TGTGCCAGCTCACAGGGGGCAGGAGAGACCCAGTACTTC. Its protein product is CASSQGAGETQYF.

The chain recombines TRBV30 with TRBJ1-3, with D unclear. In germline, CDR1 is GTSNPN, CDR2 SVGIG (reference sequence). Between the trimmed V and J ends, which lost 3 bases and 11 bases, there was a span of 17 bases. The CDR3 spans 13 residues. CDR3 sequence: CAWSSRRTVAIYF. The DNA of the CDR3 is TGTGCCTGGAGCTCTCGACGGACTGTTGCCATATATTTT.